This T cell receptor beta chain was sequenced in a study of memory CD4+ T cells and cytomegalovirus serostatus. Study context: Of the healthy Belgian adults, 8 to 10 were CMV seropositive and around 22 seronegative.

Findings and caveats of the study: 67 of 164 known CMV-associated TCRbeta sequences appeared in CD4+ memory. The CMV-associated TCR signature appears largely within the CD4+ memory repertoire.

The sort gate was single viable CD3+CD4+CD8-CD45RO+ cells for memory CD4+ T cells. J was trimmed by 8 bases and V by 3 bases; bases with no gene match: 5. Germline loops: CDR1 KGHSH, CDR2 LQKENI. The CDR3 consists of 14 residues. Original analysis: After removing out-of-frame reads, 2,204,828 distinct TCRbeta sequences remained. The table came from immunoSEQ multiplex PCR; TCRdb's copy has only in-frame clones and leaves some out. That table furnishes V, J and clone size, whereas the DNA furnished D and trimming. This sample yields 60,000 to 70,000 clones, of which about 76% are seen a single time; under 6% belongs to the top ten. A note on this clone: What it binds is unknown.

V is TRBV18 and J is TRBJ1-4, with 8 bases matching TRBD1. The sample taken for sequencing was memory CD4+ T cells from blood. This sequence originates from an adult in good health and CMV-seropositive. The DNA of the CDR3 is TGTGCCAGCTCACCCGACAGGGGCTACGAAAAACTGTTTTTT. It yields the protein CASSPDRGYEKLFF.